The sequence of this T cell receptor (beta chain) was determined in a study of blood T cell repertoires in COVID-19. In the study overall: Whether acute or convalescent, the COVID-19 samples came from the United States, Italy and Spain. PBMCs, B-cell-depleted T cells, or T cells were the source of the cDNA or gDNA that made up the material.

Germline V CDR1 and CDR2: MNHEY, SVGAGI. V gave up 7 bases and J gave up 0 bases; unmatched junction bases: 3. The CDR3 contains 15 residues. Source study methods: Estimation of nucleated cell counts relied on the amplification of reference gene primers. Sequenced by immunoSEQ multiplex PCR; TCRdb stores in-frame clones only, minus some. V, J and clone size are those of that table, while D and trimming were read from the DNA. In the table there are roughly 82,000 clones, less than 95% of which are singletons. The clonotype was recovered from a woman between 50 and 59 years old in a cohort sampled during active COVID-19. Input material: peripheral blood. The chain combines TRBV6-5 with TRBJ2-6, with 7 bases that match TRBD1. The CDR3 coding sequence is TGTGCCAGCAATAACAGGGGCTCTGGGGCCAACGTCCTGACTTTC. Translation: CASNNRGSGANVLTF.